This T cell receptor (beta chain) stems from a study of CD8 T cells in ankylosing spondylitis. TCRdb ran MiXCR on the 5' RACE reads and lists one entry per CDR3 protein. The sample carries fewer than 250,000 distinct CDR3 sequences, about 10% recorded once. This clonotype has just a few counts. Germline values: CDR1 SGHDT, CDR2 YYEEEE. The germline V and J ends were trimmed by 6 bases and 1 base, with 3 bases remaining between them. The CDR3 runs 11 residues. V gene TRBV5-6 combines with J gene TRBJ2-3; no reliable D call. This sequence originates from a male donor with ankylosing spondylitis or in good health (not recorded which). Sequencing input: blood, either unsorted or a sorted T cell fraction (not recorded which). CDR3 amino acids: CASIGTDTQYF. CDR3 sequence (DNA): TGTGCCAGCATCGGCACAGATACGCAGTATTTT.